The T cell receptor beta chain under discussion was sequenced for a study of CD8 T cells in ankylosing spondylitis. TCRdb itself ran the 5' RACE reads through MiXCR, one entry per CDR3 protein. The repertoire includes a few hundred thousand distinct CDR3 sequences, roughly 8% of them detected once, and roughly 15% sits in the top ten. As regards this clonotype: Its antigen is unknown.

Regarding the study as a whole: What seemed typical of ankylosing spondylitis blood was a TCR beta motif built from about 8 highly homologous variants.

The source of this sequence is a male donor with ankylosing spondylitis. The sequencing sample was made of blood, either unsorted or a sorted T cell fraction (not recorded which).

CDR3 nucleotides: TGCAGTGCTTCTTCCCAGGGACAGAACAATGAGCAGTTCTTC. Translation gives CSASSQGQNNEQFF. This chain connects TRBV20-1 to TRBJ2-1; TRBD1 matches 7 bases. This CDR3 has 14 residues. Germline assignment: CDR1 DFQATT and CDR2 SNEGSKA (reference sequence). Losses at the gene ends were 5 bases for V and 5 bases for J; bases not matched to a gene: 9.